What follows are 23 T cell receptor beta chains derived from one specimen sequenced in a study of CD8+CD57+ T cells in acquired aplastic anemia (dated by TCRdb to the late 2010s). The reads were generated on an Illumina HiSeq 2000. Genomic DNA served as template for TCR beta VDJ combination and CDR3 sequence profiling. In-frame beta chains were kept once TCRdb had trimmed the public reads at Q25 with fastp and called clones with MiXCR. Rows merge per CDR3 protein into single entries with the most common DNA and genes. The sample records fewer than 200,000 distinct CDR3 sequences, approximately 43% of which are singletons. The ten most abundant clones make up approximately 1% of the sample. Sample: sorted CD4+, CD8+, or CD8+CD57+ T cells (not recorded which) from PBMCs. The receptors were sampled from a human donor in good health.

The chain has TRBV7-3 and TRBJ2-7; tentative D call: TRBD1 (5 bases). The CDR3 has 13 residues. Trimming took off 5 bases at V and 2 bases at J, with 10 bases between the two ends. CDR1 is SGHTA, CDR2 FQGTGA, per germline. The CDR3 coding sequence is TGTGCCAGCAGCAGACAGAAAACCTACGAGCAGTACTTC. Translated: CASSRQKTYEQYF.

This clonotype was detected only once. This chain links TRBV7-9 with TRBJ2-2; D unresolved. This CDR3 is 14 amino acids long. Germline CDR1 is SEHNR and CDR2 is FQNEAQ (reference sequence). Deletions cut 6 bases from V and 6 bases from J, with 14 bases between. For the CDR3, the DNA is TGTGCCAGCAGTGCTGTCGTTGGGTCCGGGGAGCTGTTTTTT. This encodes CASSAVVGSGELFF.

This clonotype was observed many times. CDR3 in amino acids: CASTPGFYNSPLHF. Here the CDR3 DNA reads TGTGCCAGCACCCCGGGATTTTATAATTCACCCCTCCACTTT. The rearrangement links TRBV11-1 to TRBJ1-6; D gene ambiguous. This CDR3 has 14 residues. The V gene lost 7 bases and the J gene lost 4 bases, with 11 bases spanning the gap. CDR1 is SGHAT and CDR2 is FQDESV in the germline V gene (reference sequence).

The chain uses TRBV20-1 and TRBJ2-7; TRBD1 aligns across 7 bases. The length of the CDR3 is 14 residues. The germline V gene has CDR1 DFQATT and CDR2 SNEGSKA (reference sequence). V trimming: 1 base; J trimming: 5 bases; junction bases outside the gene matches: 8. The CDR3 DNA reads TGCAGTGCTAGAGGACAGGGAAACAGGGACGAGCAGTACTTC. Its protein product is CSARGQGNRDEQYF.

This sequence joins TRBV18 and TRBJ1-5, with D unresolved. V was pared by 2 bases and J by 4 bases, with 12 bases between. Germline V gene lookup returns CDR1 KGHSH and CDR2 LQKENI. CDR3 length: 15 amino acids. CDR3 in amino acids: CASSPTYLGNQPQHF. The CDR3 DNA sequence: TGTGCCAGCTCACCAACTTACCTTGGGAATCAGCCCCAGCATTTT.

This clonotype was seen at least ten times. The CDR3 nucleotides are TGTGCCAGCAGTCCACAGGGGCTGAACACTGAAGCTTTCTTT. Translating gives CASSPQGLNTEAFF. The V call is TRBV2, the J call TRBJ1-1; 7 positions match TRBD1. With 5 bases clipped from V and 0 bases from J, the junction kept 3 bases outside the gene matches. The CDR3 consists of 14 residues. Germline lookup yields CDR1 SNHLY and CDR2 FYNNEI.

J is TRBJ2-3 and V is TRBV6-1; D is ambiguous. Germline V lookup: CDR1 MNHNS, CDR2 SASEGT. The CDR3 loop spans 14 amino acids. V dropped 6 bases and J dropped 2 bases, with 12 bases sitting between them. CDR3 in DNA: TGTGCCAGCAGCCGCCAGACAATCACAGATACGCAGTATTTT. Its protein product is CASSRQTITDTQYF.

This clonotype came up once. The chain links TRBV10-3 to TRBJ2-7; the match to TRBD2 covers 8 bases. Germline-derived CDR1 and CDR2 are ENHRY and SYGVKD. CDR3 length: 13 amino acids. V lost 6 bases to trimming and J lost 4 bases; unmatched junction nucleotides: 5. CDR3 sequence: CAIRNREGYEQYF. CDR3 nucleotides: TGTGCCATCAGAAATCGGGAGGGATACGAGCAGTACTTC.

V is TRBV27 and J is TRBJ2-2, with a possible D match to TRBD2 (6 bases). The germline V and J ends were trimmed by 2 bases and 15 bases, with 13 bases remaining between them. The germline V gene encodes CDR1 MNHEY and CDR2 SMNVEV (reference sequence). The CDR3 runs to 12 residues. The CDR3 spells CASSLMGGRVFF. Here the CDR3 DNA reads TGTGCCAGCAGTTTAATGGGAGGAAGGGTGTTTTTT.

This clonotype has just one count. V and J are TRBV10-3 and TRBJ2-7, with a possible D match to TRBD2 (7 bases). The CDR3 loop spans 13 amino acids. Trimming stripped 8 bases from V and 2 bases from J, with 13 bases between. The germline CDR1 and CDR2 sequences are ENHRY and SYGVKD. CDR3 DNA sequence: TGTGCCATCGGACGCGGGGGCACCTACGAGCAGTACTTC. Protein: CAIGRGGTYEQYF.

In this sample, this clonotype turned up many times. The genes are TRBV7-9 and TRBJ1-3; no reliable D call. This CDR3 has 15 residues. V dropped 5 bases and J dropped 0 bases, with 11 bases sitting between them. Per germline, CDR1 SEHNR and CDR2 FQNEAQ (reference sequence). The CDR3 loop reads CASSPDGFSGNTIYF. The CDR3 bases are TGTGCCAGCAGCCCCGACGGGTTCTCTGGAAACACCATATATTTT.

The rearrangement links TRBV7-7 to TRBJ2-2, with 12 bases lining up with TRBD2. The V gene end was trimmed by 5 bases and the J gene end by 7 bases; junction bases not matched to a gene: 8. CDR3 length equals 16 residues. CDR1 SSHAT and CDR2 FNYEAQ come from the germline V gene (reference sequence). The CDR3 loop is CASSVTSGGPGGELFF. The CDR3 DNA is TGTGCCAGCAGCGTGACTAGCGGGGGACCGGGCGGGGAGCTGTTTTTT.

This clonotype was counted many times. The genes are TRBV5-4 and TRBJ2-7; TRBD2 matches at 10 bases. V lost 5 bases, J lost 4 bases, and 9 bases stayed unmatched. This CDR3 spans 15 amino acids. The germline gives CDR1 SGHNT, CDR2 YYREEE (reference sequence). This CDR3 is CASSLAGARGYEQYF. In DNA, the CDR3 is TGTGCCAGCAGTCTAGCGGGGGCGCGGGGGTACGAGCAGTACTTC.

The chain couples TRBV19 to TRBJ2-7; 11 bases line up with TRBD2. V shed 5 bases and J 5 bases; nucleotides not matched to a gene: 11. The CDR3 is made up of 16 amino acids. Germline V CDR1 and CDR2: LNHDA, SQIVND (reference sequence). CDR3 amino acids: CASSPRLAGNLDEQYF. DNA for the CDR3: TGTGCCAGTAGTCCAAGACTAGCGGGAAATCTCGACGAGCAGTACTTC.

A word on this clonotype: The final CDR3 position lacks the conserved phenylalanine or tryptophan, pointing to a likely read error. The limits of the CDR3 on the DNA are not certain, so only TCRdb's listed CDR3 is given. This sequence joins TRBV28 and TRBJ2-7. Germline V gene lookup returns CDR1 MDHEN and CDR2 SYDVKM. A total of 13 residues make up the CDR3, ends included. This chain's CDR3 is CASSLQGAYELYL.

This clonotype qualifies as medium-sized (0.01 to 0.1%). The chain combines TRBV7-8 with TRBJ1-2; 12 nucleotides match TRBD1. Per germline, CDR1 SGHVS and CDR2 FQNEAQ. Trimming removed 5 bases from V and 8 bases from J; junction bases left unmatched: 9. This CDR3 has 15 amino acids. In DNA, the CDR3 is TGTGCCAGCAGCAACCGTGGGACAGGGGGCTCAGGCTACACCTTC. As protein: CASSNRGTGGSGYTF.

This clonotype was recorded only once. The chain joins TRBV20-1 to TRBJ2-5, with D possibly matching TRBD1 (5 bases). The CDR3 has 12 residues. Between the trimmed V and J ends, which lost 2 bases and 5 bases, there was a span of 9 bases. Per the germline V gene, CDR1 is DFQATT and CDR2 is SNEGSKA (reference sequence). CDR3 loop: CSARPTEETQYF. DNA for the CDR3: TGCAGTGCTAGACCGACAGAGGAGACCCAGTACTTC.

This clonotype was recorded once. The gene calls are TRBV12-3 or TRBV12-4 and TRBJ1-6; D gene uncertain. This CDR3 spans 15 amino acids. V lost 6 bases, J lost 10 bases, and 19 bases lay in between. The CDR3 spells CASSQGRVVGSPLHF. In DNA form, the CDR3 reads TGTGCCAGCAGCCAAGGACGCGTCGTAGGGTCACCCCTCCACTTT.

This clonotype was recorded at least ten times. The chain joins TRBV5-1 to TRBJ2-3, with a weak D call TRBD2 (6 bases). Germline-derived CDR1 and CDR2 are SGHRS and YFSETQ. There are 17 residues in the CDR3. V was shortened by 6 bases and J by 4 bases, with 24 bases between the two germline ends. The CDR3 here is CASIPDPSERTADTQYF. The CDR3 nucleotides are TGCGCCAGCATACCCGATCCTAGCGAGCGGACTGCAGATACGCAGTATTTT.

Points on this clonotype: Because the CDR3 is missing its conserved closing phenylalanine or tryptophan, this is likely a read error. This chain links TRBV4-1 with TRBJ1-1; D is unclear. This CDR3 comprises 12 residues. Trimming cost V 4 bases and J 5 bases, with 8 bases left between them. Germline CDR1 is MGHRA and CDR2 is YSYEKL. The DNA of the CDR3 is TGCGCCAGCAGCCCCCGAGGGACTGAAGCTTTCCTT. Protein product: CASSPRGTEAFL.

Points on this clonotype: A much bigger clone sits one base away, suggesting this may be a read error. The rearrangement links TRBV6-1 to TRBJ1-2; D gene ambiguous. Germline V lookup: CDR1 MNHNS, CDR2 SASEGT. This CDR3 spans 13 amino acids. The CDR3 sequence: CASSPTRNYGCTF. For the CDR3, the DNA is TGTGCCAGCAGCCCTACAAGGAACTATGGCTGCACCTTC.

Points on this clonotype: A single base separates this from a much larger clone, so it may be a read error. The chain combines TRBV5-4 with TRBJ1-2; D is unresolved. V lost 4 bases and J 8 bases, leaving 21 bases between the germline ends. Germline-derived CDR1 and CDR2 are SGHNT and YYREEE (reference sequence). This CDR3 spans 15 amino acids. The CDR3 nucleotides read TGTGCCAGCAGCAGCCAAAAGCACGGTCCTCACGGCTACACCTTC. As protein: CASSSQKHGPHGYTF.

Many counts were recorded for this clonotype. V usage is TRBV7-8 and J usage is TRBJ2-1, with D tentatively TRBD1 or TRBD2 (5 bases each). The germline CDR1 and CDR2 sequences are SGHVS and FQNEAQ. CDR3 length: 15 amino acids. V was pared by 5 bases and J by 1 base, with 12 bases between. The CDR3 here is CASSLGPQSYNEQFF. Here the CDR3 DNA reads TGTGCCAGCAGCCTGGGACCGCAATCCTACAATGAGCAGTTCTTC.